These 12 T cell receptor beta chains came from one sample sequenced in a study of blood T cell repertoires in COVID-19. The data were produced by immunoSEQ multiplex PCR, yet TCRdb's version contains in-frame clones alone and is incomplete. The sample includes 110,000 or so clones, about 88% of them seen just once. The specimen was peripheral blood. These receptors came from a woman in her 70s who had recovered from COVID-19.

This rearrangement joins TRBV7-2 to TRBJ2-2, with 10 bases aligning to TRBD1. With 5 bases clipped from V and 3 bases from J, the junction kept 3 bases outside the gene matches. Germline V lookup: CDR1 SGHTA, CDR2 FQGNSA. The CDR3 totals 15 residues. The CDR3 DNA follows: TGTGCCAGCAGCCGGGACAGGGGAGACACCGGGGAGCTGTTTTTT. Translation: CASSRDRGDTGELFF.

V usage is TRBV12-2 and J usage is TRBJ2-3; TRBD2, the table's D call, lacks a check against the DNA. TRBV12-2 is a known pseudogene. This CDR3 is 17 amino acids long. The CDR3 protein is CASRPENGTSGSRAQYF. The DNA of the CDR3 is TGTGCAAGTCGCCCAGAGAACGGGACTAGCGGGAGCCGGGCGCAGTATTTT.

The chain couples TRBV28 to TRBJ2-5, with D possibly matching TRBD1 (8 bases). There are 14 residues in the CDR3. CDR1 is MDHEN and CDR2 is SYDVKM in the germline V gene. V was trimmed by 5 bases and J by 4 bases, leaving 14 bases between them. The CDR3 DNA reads TGTGCCAGCAGTCCCTACAGGGGGGGAGAGACCCAGTACTTC. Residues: CASSPYRGGETQYF.

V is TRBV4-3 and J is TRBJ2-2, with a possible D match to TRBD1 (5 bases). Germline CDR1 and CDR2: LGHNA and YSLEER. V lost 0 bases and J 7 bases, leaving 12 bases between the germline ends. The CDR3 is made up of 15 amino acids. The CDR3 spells CASSQEGRALGELFF. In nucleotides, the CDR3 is TGCGCCAGCAGCCAAGAAGGCAGGGCCCTCGGGGAGCTGTTTTTT.

This CDR3 reads CASSFQNNSPLHF. The CDR3 bases are TGCGCCAGCAGCTTTCAGAATAATTCACCCCTCCACTTT. The chain is built from TRBV5-1 and TRBJ1-6; no definite D call. This CDR3 contains 13 residues. Germline V gene sequence: CDR1 SGHRS, CDR2 YFSETQ. The germline V and J ends were trimmed by 2 bases and 5 bases, with 5 bases remaining between them. Full variable domain (rest looked up from reference TRBV5-1 and TRBJ1-6): KAGVTQTPRYLIKTRGQQVTLSCSPISGHRSVSWYQQTPGQGLQFLFEYFSETQRNKGNFPGRFSGRQFSNSRSEMNVSTLELGDSALYLCASSFQNNSPLHFGNGTRLTVT.

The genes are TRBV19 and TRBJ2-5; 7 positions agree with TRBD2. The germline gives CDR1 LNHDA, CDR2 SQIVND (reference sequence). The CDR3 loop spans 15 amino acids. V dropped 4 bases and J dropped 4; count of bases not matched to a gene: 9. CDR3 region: CASSKFSGGRETQYF. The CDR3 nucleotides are TGTGCCAGTAGTAAGTTCTCCGGGGGGAGAGAGACCCAGTACTTC.

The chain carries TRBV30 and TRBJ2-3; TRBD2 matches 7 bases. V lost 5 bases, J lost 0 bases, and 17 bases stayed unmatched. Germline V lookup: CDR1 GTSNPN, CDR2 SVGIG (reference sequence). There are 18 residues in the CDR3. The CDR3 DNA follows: TGTGCCTGGGGTGGGGAGCGGGGTAAAAGGCTAAGCACAGATACGCAGTATTTT. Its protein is CAWGGERGKRLSTDTQYF. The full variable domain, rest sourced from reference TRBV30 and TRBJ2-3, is SQTIHQWPATLVQPVGSPLSLECTVEGTSNPNLYWYRQAAGRGLQLLFYSVGIGQISSEVPQNLSASRPQDRQFILSSKKLLLSDSGFYLCAWGGERGKRLSTDTQYFGPGTRLTVL.

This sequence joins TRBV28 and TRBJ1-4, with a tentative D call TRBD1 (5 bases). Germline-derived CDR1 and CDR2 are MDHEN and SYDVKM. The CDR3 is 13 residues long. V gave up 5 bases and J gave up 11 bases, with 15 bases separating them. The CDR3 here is CASSPGGGAKLFF. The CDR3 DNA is TGTGCCAGCAGTCCCGGGGGGGGTGCGAAACTGTTTTTT.

The DNA of the CDR3 is TGTGCCAGCAGCCCAGTCGGGACAGGGAGGTATTATGGCTACACCTTC. Its protein is CASSPVGTGRYYGYTF. The chain employs TRBV28 and TRBJ1-2, with 9 nucleotides matching TRBD1. Germline V lookup: CDR1 MDHEN, CDR2 SYDVKM. Trimming removed 6 bases from V and 5 bases from J; junction bases left unmatched: 13. The CDR3 consists of 16 residues.

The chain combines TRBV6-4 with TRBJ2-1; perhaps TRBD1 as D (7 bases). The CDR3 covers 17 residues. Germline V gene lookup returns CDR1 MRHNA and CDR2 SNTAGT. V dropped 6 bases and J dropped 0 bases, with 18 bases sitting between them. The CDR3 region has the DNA TGTGCCAGCAGCGTAATGGGGGGACAGAGCTCCTACAATGAGCAGTTCTTC. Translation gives CASSVMGGQSSYNEQFF.

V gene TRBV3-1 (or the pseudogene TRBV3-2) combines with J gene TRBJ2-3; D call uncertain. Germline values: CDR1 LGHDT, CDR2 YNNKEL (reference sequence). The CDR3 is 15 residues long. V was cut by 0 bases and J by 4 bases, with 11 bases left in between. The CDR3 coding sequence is TGTGCCAGCAGCCAAGAGTCTCACAGCCCAGATACGCAGTATTTT. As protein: CASSQESHSPDTQYF.

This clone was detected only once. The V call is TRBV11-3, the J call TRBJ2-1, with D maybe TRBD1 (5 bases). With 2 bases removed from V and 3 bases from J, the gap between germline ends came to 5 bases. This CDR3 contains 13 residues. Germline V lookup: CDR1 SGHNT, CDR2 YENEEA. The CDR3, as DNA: TGTGCCAGCAGCTTACAGGGCTACAATGAGCAGTTCTTC. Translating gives CASSLQGYNEQFF.